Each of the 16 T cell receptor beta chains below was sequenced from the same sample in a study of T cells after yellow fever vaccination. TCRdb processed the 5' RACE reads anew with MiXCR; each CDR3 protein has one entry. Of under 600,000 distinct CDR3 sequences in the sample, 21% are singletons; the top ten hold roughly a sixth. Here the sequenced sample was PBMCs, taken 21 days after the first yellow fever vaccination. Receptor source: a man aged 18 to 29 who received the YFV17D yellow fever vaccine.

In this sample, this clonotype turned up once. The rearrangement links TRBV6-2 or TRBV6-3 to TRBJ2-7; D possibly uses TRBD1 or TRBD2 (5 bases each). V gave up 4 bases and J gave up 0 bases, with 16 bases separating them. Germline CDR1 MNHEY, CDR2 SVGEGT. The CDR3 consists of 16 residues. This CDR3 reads CASSWDVRRSSYEQYV. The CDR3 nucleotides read TGTGCCAGCAGTTGGGACGTCCGGCGGAGCTCCTACGAGCAGTACGTC.

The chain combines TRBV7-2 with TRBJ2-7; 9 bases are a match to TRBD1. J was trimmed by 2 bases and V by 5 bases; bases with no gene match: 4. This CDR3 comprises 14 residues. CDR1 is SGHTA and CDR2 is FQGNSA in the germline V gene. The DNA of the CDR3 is TGTGCCAGCAGCGTACAGGGGGCCCCCTACGAGCAGTACTTC. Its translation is CASSVQGAPYEQYF.

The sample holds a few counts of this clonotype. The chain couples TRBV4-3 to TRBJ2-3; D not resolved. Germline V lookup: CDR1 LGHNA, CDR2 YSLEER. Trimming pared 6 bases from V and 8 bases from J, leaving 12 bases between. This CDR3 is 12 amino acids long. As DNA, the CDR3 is TGCGCCAGCAGACACGAACTGGGTACGCAGTATTTT. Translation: CASRHELGTQYF.

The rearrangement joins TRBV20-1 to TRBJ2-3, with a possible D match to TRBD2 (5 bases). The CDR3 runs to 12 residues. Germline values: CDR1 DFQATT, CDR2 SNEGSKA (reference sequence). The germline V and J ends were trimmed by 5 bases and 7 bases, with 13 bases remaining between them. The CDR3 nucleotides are TGCAGTGCTTCCCCCGGGATCCATACGCAGTATTTT. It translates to CSASPGIHTQYF.

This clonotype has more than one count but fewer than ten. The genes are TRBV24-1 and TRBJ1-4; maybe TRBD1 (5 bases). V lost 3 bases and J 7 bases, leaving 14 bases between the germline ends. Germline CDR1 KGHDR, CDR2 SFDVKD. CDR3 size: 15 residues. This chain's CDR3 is CATSDTRDAGEKLFF. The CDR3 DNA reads TGTGCCACCAGTGATACCAGGGACGCCGGTGAAAAACTGTTTTTT.

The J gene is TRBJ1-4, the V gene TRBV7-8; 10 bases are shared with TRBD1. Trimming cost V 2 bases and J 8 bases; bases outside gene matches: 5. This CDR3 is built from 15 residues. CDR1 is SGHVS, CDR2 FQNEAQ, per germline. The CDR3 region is CASSLRDRGREKLFF. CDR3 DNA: TGTGCCAGCAGCTTAAGGGACAGGGGTCGCGAAAAACTGTTTTTT.

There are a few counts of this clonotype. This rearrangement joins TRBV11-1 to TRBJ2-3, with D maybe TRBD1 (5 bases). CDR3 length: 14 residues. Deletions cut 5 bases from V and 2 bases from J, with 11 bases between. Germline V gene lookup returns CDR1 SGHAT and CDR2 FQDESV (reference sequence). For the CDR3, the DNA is TGTGCCAGCAGCCCAAGGACACACACAGATACGCAGTATTTT. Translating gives CASSPRTHTDTQYF.

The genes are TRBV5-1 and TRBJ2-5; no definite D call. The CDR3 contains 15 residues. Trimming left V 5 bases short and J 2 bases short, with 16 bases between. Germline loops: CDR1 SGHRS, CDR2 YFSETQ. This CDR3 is CASSRGNSVQETQYF. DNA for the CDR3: TGCGCCAGCAGTCGCGGAAATAGTGTTCAAGAGACCCAGTACTTC.

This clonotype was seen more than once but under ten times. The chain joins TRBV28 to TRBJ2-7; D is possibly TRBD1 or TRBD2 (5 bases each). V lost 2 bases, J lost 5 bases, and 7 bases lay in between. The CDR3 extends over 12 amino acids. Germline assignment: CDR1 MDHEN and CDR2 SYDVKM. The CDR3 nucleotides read TGTGCCAGCAGTTTAGGGGGACACGAGCAGTACGTC. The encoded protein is CASSLGGHEQYV.

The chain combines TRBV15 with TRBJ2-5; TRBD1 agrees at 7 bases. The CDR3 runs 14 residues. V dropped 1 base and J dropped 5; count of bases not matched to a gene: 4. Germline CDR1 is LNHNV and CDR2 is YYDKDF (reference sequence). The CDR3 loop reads CATSRVTQGETQYF. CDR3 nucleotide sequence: TGTGCCACCAGCAGAGTAACACAGGGGGAGACCCAGTACTTC.

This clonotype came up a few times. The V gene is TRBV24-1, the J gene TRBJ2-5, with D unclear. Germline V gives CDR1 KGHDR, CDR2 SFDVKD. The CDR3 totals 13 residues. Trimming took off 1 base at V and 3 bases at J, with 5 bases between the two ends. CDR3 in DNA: TGTGCCACCAGTGATTTCTCCGAAGAGACCCAGTACTTC. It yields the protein CATSDFSEETQYF.

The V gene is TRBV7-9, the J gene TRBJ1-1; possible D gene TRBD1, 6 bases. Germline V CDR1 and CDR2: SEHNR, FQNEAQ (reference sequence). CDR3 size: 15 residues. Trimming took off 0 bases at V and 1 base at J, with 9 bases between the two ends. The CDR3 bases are TGTGCCAGCAGCTTAGCAGGGGGTCAGAACACTGAAGCTTTCTTT. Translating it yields CASSLAGGQNTEAFF.

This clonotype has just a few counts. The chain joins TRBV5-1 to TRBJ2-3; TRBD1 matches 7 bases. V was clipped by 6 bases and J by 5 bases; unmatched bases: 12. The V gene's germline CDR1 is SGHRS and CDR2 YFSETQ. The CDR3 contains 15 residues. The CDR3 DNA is TGCGCCAGCACCGGCAGGGGGAGTGGTGAAGATACGCAGTATTTT. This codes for CASTGRGSGEDTQYF.

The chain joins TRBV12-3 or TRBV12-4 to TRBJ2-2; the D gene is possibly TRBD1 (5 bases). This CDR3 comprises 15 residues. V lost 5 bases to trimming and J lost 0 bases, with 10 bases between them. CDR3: CASSAGYPNTGELFF. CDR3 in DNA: TGTGCCAGCAGTGCAGGGTACCCGAACACCGGGGAGCTGTTTTTT.

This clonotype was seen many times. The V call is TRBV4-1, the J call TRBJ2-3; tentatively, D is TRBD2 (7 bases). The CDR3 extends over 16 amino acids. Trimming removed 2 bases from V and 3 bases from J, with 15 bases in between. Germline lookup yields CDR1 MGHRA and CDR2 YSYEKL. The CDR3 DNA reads TGCGCCAGCAGCCAACCTAGAAGGGGGGGGACAGATACGCAGTATTTT. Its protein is CASSQPRRGGTDTQYF.

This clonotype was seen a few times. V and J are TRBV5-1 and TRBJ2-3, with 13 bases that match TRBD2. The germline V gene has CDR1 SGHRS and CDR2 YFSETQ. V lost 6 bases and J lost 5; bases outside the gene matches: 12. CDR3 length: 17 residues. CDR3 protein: CASTETSGGMYGDTQYF. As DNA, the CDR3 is TGCGCCAGCACCGAGACTAGCGGGGGGATGTACGGAGATACGCAGTATTTT.